This T cell receptor (beta chain) was sequenced for a study of human T cells and chemical hapten exposure. Overall study: Cases of alopecia areata, totalis or universalis occurred in a predominantly female patient group.

V lost 4 bases and J lost 6, with 10 bases in between. CDR1 is SGHTA, CDR2 FQGNSA, per germline. The CDR3 totals 13 residues. TCRdb itself ran the RACE reads through MiXCR, one entry per CDR3 protein. The sample lists 330,000 or so distinct CDR3 sequences, about 6% occurring once. The table lists this clonotype with many counts. The antigen is undetermined. Study-wide findings and caveats: Among TCRs, those above 1 in 1000 frequency were unaffected by DPC sensitization.

Time point noted: patch test 2, 6 weeks after DPC sensitization. Stated treatment: therapeutic diphenylcyclopropenone sensitization with weekly scalp DPC. The source material was whole blood, sampled in connection with sensitization to the hapten diphenylcyclopropenone (DPC). J is TRBJ1-5 and V is TRBV7-2; D gene ambiguous. The TCR sequence derives from a woman aged 18-35 years with alopecia areata. Some clones in this sample may be carry-over from other donors' samples. The CDR3 protein is CASSWALSQPQHF. CDR3 sequence (DNA): TGTGCCAGCAGCTGGGCCTTAAGTCAGCCCCAGCATTTT.